The rows below give T cell receptor beta chains drawn from one sample of a study of cytomegalovirus exposure and HLA in healthy donors. TCRdb keeps only in-frame clones here, not all; method: immunoSEQ multiplex PCR. Of under 250,000 clones in the sample, approximately 80% were seen once. Material for sequencing was PBMCs. These receptor sequences come from a woman in her forties or fifties in good health and CMV-seropositive. Each CDR3 is given with its conserved first and last residue. The order of the fields is D gene, clone size, J gene, V gene, CDR3 DNA, CDR3 protein. A D gene is named only where the DNA matches it firmly. The size entry is marked missing in some rows and otherwise reads once, few, many or a size class.

D gene: TRBD1; clone size: -; J gene: TRBJ2-2; V gene: TRBV28; CDR3 DNA: TGTGCCAGCAGAGGGGGCGTGAACACCGGGGAGCTGTTTTTT; CDR3 protein: CASRGGVNTGELFF
D gene: TRBD1; clone size: -; J gene: TRBJ2-5; V gene: TRBV19; CDR3 DNA: TGTGCCAGTAGTATTGGGGGCAGGGGGGAGACCCAGTACTTC; CDR3 protein: CASSIGGRGETQYF
D gene: TRBD2; clone size: -; J gene: TRBJ2-2; V gene: TRBV4-2; CDR3 DNA: TGTGCCAGCAGCCAAGCCCGGGGGGGTGGCACCGGGGAGCTGTTTTTT; CDR3 protein: CASSQARGGGTGELFF
D gene: -; clone size: -; J gene: TRBJ2-3; V gene: TRBV6-5; CDR3 DNA: TGTGCCAGCAGCTCTGGGGAGCTCACAGATACGCAGTATTTT; CDR3 protein: CASSSGELTDTQYF
D gene: -; clone size: -; J gene: TRBJ1-3; V gene: TRBV30; CDR3 DNA: TGTGCCTGGAGTGTCGGCGGGTCCCACTCTGGAAACACCATATATTTT; CDR3 protein: CAWSVGGSHSGNTIYF
D gene: -; clone size: -; J gene: TRBJ1-3; V gene: TRBV7-9; CDR3 DNA: TGTGCCAGCAGCTTAGTGGGGGCGAAAGGAAACACCATATATTTT; CDR3 protein: CASSLVGAKGNTIYF
D gene: TRBD1; clone size: -; J gene: TRBJ1-5; V gene: TRBV10-3; CDR3 DNA: TGTGCCACCTGGGACAGGATAAGCGGAGGCAATCAGCCCCAGCATTTT; CDR3 protein: CATWDRISGGNQPQHF
D gene: TRBD1; clone size: -; J gene: TRBJ2-7; V gene: TRBV6-1; CDR3 DNA: TGTGCCAGCAGCGGAGACGGGACAGGGTCTTACGAGCAGTACTTC; CDR3 protein: CASSGDGTGSYEQYF
D gene: TRBD1; clone size: -; J gene: TRBJ1-1; V gene: TRBV11-2; CDR3 DNA: TGTGCCAGCAGCTTAGCACTTGGACAGGGGAACACTGAAGCTTTCTTT; CDR3 protein: CASSLALGQGNTEAFF
D gene: -; clone size: -; J gene: TRBJ2-1; V gene: TRBV5-1; CDR3 DNA: TGCGCCAGCAGCTTGGGTTTCGGGTATCGAAGGGTGCGGGGCTTCCTACATGAGCAGTTCTTC; CDR3 protein: CASSLGFGYRRVRGFLHEQFF
D gene: TRBD1; clone size: few; J gene: TRBJ1-4; V gene: TRBV7-9; CDR3 DNA: TGTGCCAGCAGCTTGGGACAGGGCCAACTGTTTTTT; CDR3 protein: CASSLGQGQLFF
D gene: TRBD1; clone size: -; J gene: TRBJ1-2; V gene: TRBV4-1; CDR3 DNA: TGCGCCAGCAGCCCCGGGACAGGTCTTAGGGGCTACACCTTC; CDR3 protein: CASSPGTGLRGYTF
D gene: TRBD1; clone size: once; J gene: TRBJ1-6; V gene: TRBV5-1; CDR3 DNA: TGCGCCAGCAGCTTCTCGCAGGGGGCGGGTAATTCACCCCTCCACTTT; CDR3 protein: CASSFSQGAGNSPLHF
D gene: TRBD1; clone size: -; J gene: TRBJ2-7; V gene: TRBV6-1; CDR3 DNA: TGTGCCAGCAGTGGGGACAGGGGGTCCTACGAGCAGTACTTC; CDR3 protein: CASSGDRGSYEQYF
D gene: -; clone size: -; J gene: TRBJ2-7; V gene: TRBV6-5; CDR3 DNA: TGTGCCAGTATTCAGGGGAAAGCCTACGAGCAGTACTTC; CDR3 protein: CASIQGKAYEQYF
D gene: TRBD1; clone size: -; J gene: TRBJ2-1; V gene: TRBV27; CDR3 DNA: TGTGCCAGCAGTTGGGGGACAGCATATTACAATGAGCAGTTCTTC; CDR3 protein: CASSWGTAYYNEQFF
D gene: TRBD2; clone size: -; J gene: TRBJ2-3; V gene: TRBV7-3; CDR3 DNA: TGTGCCAGCAGCTTAACGGGAGGACTAGCGGCCCGCACAGATACGCAGTATTTT; CDR3 protein: CASSLTGGLAARTDTQYF
D gene: -; clone size: -; J gene: TRBJ1-1; V gene: TRBV7-2; CDR3 DNA: TGTGCCAGCGCGTTAGGCGGGGGGGCGGGTGAAGCTTTCTTT; CDR3 protein: CASALGGGAGEAFF
D gene: TRBD1; clone size: -; J gene: TRBJ2-1; V gene: TRBV28; CDR3 DNA: TGTGCCAGCAGTTTGCCCGGGACAGGGGTCGTGTTCTTC; CDR3 protein: CASSLPGTGVVFF
D gene: -; clone size: few; J gene: TRBJ2-3; V gene: TRBV5-5; CDR3 DNA: TGTGCCAGCAGCTCGAGGGGGGGCCCCATTGTCACAGATACGCAGTATTTT; CDR3 protein: CASSSRGGPIVTDTQYF
D gene: -; clone size: -; J gene: TRBJ2-6; V gene: TRBV19; CDR3 DNA: TGTGCCAGTAGTATAACCGCGTACTCTGGGGCCAACGTCCTGACTTTC; CDR3 protein: CASSITAYSGANVLTF
D gene: -; clone size: -; J gene: TRBJ1-5; V gene: TRBV30; CDR3 DNA: TGTGCCTGGAGTACCGGGGGGACGCATCAGCCCCAGCATTTT; CDR3 protein: CAWSTGGTHQPQHF
D gene: TRBD1; clone size: -; J gene: TRBJ2-7; V gene: TRBV5-8; CDR3 DNA: TGTGCCAGCCCCCCGCCGGGACAGGGTGCCTACGAGCAGTACTTC; CDR3 protein: CASPPPGQGAYEQYF
D gene: -; clone size: -; J gene: TRBJ2-7; V gene: TRBV6-6; CDR3 DNA: TGTGCCAGCAGTTACAGAGGAGTGACAGGGACTAGCGAGCAGTACTTC; CDR3 protein: CASSYRGVTGTSEQYF
D gene: TRBD1; clone size: few; J gene: TRBJ1-1; V gene: TRBV29-1; CDR3 DNA: TGCAGCGCAGGGTTCAGGGGGCCGTCCACTGAAGCTTTCTTT; CDR3 protein: CSAGFRGPSTEAFF